One T cell receptor (beta chain) is described in this entry. The source of the sample is a study of blood T cell repertoires in COVID-19. Profiled with immunoSEQ multiplex PCR; TCRdb holds only in-frame clones, not every one. The table lists about 140,000 clones, around 80% of them singletons. Sample: peripheral blood. This clonotype was sampled from a man in his sixties with active or convalescent COVID-19.

The CDR3 protein is CASSFLTAQETQYF. DNA of the CDR3: TGTGCCAGCAGCTTTTTGACAGCGCAAGAGACCCAGTACTTC. The genes are TRBV5-8 and TRBJ2-5; TRBD1 might be the D (5 bases). The V end lost 2 bases, the J end lost 2 bases, and 10 bases lay between the germline ends. The germline V gene encodes CDR1 SGHTS and CDR2 YDEGEE. The CDR3 runs 14 residues.